This is a list of T cell receptor beta chains from one sample in a study of cytomegalovirus exposure and HLA in healthy donors. The repertoire was sequenced with immunoSEQ multiplex PCR; TCRdb's copy has only in-frame clones and lacks some. The sample yields about 150,000 clones, more than 65% seen once. The specimen sequenced was PBMCs. These receptors were taken from a man aged 25 to 40 in good health and CMV-seropositive. Each CDR3 is given without its conserved first and last residue. Fields, in order: J gene, V gene, CDR3 protein.

TRBJ2-2 | TRBV9 | ASKRQDNTGELF
TRBJ1-6 | TRBV5-6 | ASSGQRVPSSPLH
TRBJ1-2 | TRBV2 | ASSTDKTNYGYT
TRBJ2-2 | TRBV6-1 | ATSLLARNTGELF
TRBJ2-6 | TRBV2 | ASSEAITLVRANVLT
TRBJ2-5 | TRBV19 | ASSLRGPQETQY
TRBJ2-2 | TRBV4-1 | ASSQGTSVTGELF
TRBJ2-6 | TRBV19 | ASSIRQGVAGANVLT
TRBJ2-6 | TRBV7-9 | ASSGLPVEGAGANVLT
TRBJ2-5 | TRBV27 | ASSLSGTGGETQY
TRBJ2-7 | TRBV7-9 | ASIPPTGDSSYEQY
TRBJ2-5 | TRBV28 | ASRMGLGTSLPETQY
TRBJ2-2 | TRBV19 | ASRSGTSGYTNTGELF
TRBJ1-1 | TRBV6-6 | ASSWDRASGTEAF
TRBJ1-1 | TRBV4-1 | ASSQDAQGNTEAF